This T cell receptor (beta chain) emerged from a study of T cell responses to AZD1222 COVID-19 vaccine. Sequencing used immunoSEQ multiplex PCR; TCRdb keeps in-frame clones, though not all of them. The profile shows some 170,000 clones, 90% of them singletons. Whole-study results and caveats: Only after the peak T cell response were repertoires sampled.

V shed 2 bases and J shed 2 bases, with 14 bases lying between them. The CDR3 length is 15 residues. Germline-derived CDR1 and CDR2 are SGDLS and YYNGEE. In the case of this clone: Its antigen remains unidentified.

This chain connects TRBV9 to TRBJ2-7; D gene unclear. The sequences come from peripheral blood, collected 28 days after the second dose of the MenACWY control vaccine. This sequence originates from an adult who received the MenACWY meningococcal vaccine as a control. As DNA, the CDR3 is TGTGCCAGCAGCGTGCACGGTATTGATGCCTACGAGCAGTACTTC. Protein sequence: CASSVHGIDAYEQYF.